Ten or more counts support the clone carrying this TCR beta chain. Its target is unknown. This entry belongs to a study of beta chain features in type 1 diabetes. Whole-study context: Patients looked much like healthy donors when it came to age, gender and cell yields.

The V and J ends lost 1 base and 0 bases respectively, with 10 bases between them. The CDR3 consists of 15 residues. Germline lookup yields CDR1 GTSNPN and CDR2 SVGIG (reference sequence). The study's findings and limits: Across patients, naive, central memory and Treg TCRB repertoires exhibited apparently greater similarity than was observed across healthy donors. A moderate, significant TCRB CDR3 shortening appeared in type 1 diabetes across four CD4+ subsets. Shorter templates might be favored by PCR, equally in patients and controls.

Expressed TCRB transcripts were sequenced, since all the RNA that had been isolated was reverse transcribed. Libraries were prepared by immunoSEQ multiplex PCR; TCRdb keeps only in-frame clonotypes and omits some of them. The top ten hold about 3.9% of the sample, which has under 250,000 clones, about 26% seen once. V and J are TRBV30 and TRBJ1-3; the D gene is possibly TRBD1 (6 bases). Sequenced: central memory CD4+ T cells from blood. This clonotype originated in a man in his thirties or forties in good health. The CDR3 sequence: CAWSADRFSGNTIYF. The CDR3 nucleotides are TGTGCCTGGAGTGCCGACAGGTTCTCTGGAAACACCATATATTTT.